Shown below are 18 T cell receptor beta chains from a single sample sequenced in a study of blood T cells in healthy people across ages. It was with a sample-barcoded 5' primer and a J-beta primer mix that a second PCR of about 6 to 12 cycles was run. TCRdb passed the 5' RACE reads through MiXCR, listing each CDR3 protein once. The sample lists about 730,000 distinct CDR3 sequences, roughly 45% occurring once. Sequenced: blood. The source of these receptors is a woman in her sixties or seventies in good health.

The CDR3 loop reads CAIRGGSMGNEQFF. In DNA, the CDR3 is TGTGCCATCCGGGGCGGGAGCATGGGCAATGAGCAGTTCTTC. This chain connects TRBV10-3 to TRBJ2-1, with 7 bases identical to TRBD2. V gave up 8 bases and J gave up 6 bases; unmatched junction bases: 10. This CDR3 has 14 amino acids. CDR1 ENHRY and CDR2 SYGVKD come from the germline V gene.

CDR3 nucleotide sequence: TGTGCCAGCAGCCACCGGGCGGGGTCGTGGAACATTCAGTACTTC. Its protein is CASSHRAGSWNIQYF. The chain is built from TRBV7-3 and TRBJ2-4, with D perhaps TRBD2 (6 bases). CDR1 SGHTA and CDR2 FQGTGA come from the germline V gene. The CDR3 loop spans 15 amino acids. V was trimmed by 5 bases and J by 7 bases, leaving 18 bases between them. Together with reference TRBV7-3 and TRBJ2-4, the CDR3 gives the full variable domain: GAGVSQTPSNKVTEKGKYVELRCDPISGHTALYWYRQSLGQGPEFLIYFQGTGAADDSGLPNDRFFAVRPEGSVSTLKIQRTERGDSAVYLCASSHRAGSWNIQYFGAGTRLSVL.

Of note for this clonotype: Just one base apart from a much larger clone, this may be a read error. The chain uses TRBV20-1 and TRBJ2-1; the match to TRBD2 covers 10 bases. This CDR3 comprises 14 residues. V shed 2 bases, J shed 3 bases, and the junction held 1 base outside the gene matches. Looked up from germline, CDR1 is DFQATT and CDR2 is SNEGSKA (reference sequence). The CDR3 reads CSARRTSGYNEQFF. In DNA, the CDR3 is TGCAGTGCTAGAAGGACTAGCGGCTACAATGAGCAGTTCTTC.

The chain links TRBV5-6 to TRBJ2-3, with TRBD2 matching 10 bases. V lost 6 bases and J lost 4; bases outside the gene matches: 8. The germline gives CDR1 SGHDT, CDR2 YYEEEE. The CDR3 has 15 amino acids. DNA of the CDR3: TGTGCCAGCACCAGCGGGAGGGAGTTCGCAGATACGCAGTATTTT. This encodes CASTSGREFADTQYF.

This clonotype was picked up a small number of times. Here the CDR3 DNA reads TGTGCCAGCAGCCCGCGGACTAGCGGGGGTAAGGATGAGCAGTTCTTC. Its protein is CASSPRTSGGKDEQFF. The chain combines TRBV7-9 with TRBJ2-1; 13 nucleotides agree with TRBD2. V lost 5 bases, J lost 8 bases, and 9 bases stayed unmatched. CDR1 is SEHNR, CDR2 FQNEAQ, per germline (reference sequence). The CDR3 extends over 16 amino acids.

This clonotype was detected many times. This rearrangement joins TRBV7-2 to TRBJ2-1; 8 nucleotides agree with TRBD1. Unmatched junction bases numbered 25, after V lost 3 bases and J lost 9 bases. Per the germline V gene, CDR1 is SGHTA and CDR2 is FQGNSA. This CDR3 is 20 amino acids long. This CDR3 reads CASSLNGQGTWGGGSSEQFF. CDR3 bases: TGTGCCAGCAGCTTGAATGGACAGGGAACTTGGGGAGGTGGGTCCAGTGAGCAGTTCTTC. Full variable domain (outside the CDR3, taken from reference TRBV7-2 and TRBJ2-1): GAGVSQSPSNKVTEKGKDVELRCDPISGHTALYWYRQSLGQGLEFLIYFQGNSAPDKSGLPSDRFSAERTGGSVSTLTIQRTQQEDSAVYLCASSLNGQGTWGGGSSEQFFGPGTRLTVL.

The V and J genes are TRBV6-2 or TRBV6-3 and TRBJ2-1; 7 nucleotides match TRBD2. V gave up 4 bases and J gave up 2 bases; unmatched junction bases: 5. Germline values: CDR1 MNHEY, CDR2 SVGEGT. This CDR3 is built from 15 residues. CDR3: CASSWGGSTYNEQFF. DNA of the CDR3: TGTGCCAGCAGTTGGGGGGGGAGTACCTACAATGAGCAGTTCTTC.

About this clonotype itself: One end of the junction varies from germline; a read error may be responsible. The rearrangement joins TRBV7-2 to TRBJ2-7; 11 bases are a match to TRBD2. CDR1 and CDR2 (germline): SGHTA, FQGNSA. CDR3 length: 15 residues. CDR3 region: CVSSLAGGQFNEQYF. The CDR3 nucleotides are TGTGTCAGCAGCTTAGCGGGGGGGCAGTTCAATGAGCAGTACTTC.

The chain links TRBV7-2 to TRBJ2-2; 7 bases agree with TRBD1. Unmatched junction bases numbered 7, after V lost 3 bases and J lost 6 bases. CDR1 and CDR2 (germline): SGHTA, FQGNSA. The CDR3 totals 15 residues. This CDR3 reads CASSFSRQGSGELFF. CDR3 in DNA: TGTGCCAGCAGCTTTTCACGACAGGGTTCCGGGGAGCTGTTTTTT.

The chain uses TRBV20-1 and TRBJ2-7; a weak D match, TRBD2 (5 bases). With 1 base removed from V and 4 bases from J, the gap between germline ends came to 14 bases. This CDR3 is 14 amino acids long. Germline CDR1 is DFQATT and CDR2 is SNEGSKA (reference sequence). The CDR3 DNA follows: TGCAGTGCTAGAGGTGAAGCTAGCCTATACGAGCAGTACTTC. Translated, it gives CSARGEASLYEQYF.

The chain recombines TRBV10-3 with TRBJ2-1; 7 bases fit TRBD2. The V gene end was trimmed by 8 bases and the J gene end by 5 bases; junction bases not matched to a gene: 3. The CDR3 spans 12 residues. Germline CDR1 ENHRY, CDR2 SYGVKD. The CDR3 spells CAIWAGDNEQFF. CDR3 sequence (DNA): TGTGCCATCTGGGCGGGGGACAATGAGCAGTTCTTC.

The CDR3 DNA sequence: TGTGCCAGCAGCAAAGGGCAGGGTATAGCGGGAGTTACCAAAAACATTCAGTACTTC. It codes for CASSKGQGIAGVTKNIQYF. The chain joins TRBV21-1 to TRBJ2-4; no check of the table's D call, TRBD2, against the DNA was made. TRBV21-1 is a pseudogene segment. The CDR3 extends over 19 amino acids.

The V call is TRBV12-3 or TRBV12-4, the J call TRBJ2-3; 8 bases fit TRBD2. Trimming took 7 bases from V and 5 from J; bases not matched to a gene: 11. The CDR3 runs to 15 residues. DNA for the CDR3: TGTGCCAGCACCCGGGGGGGGGCCGACGGAGATACGCAGTATTTT. It translates to CASTRGGADGDTQYF.

This clonotype was seen a few times. This chain joins TRBV2 and TRBJ1-4; D is unclear. V lost 7 bases and J 8 bases, leaving 11 bases between the germline ends. This CDR3 has 12 amino acids. CDR1 and CDR2 from the germline V gene are SNHLY and FYNNEI. The DNA of the CDR3 is TGTGCCAGCACCGGGGATAGAGAAAAACTGTTTTTT. It encodes CASTGDREKLFF.

The V gene is TRBV5-1, the J gene TRBJ1-2; TRBD1 matches 10 bases. V shed 0 bases and J 7 bases; nucleotides not matched to a gene: 9. The CDR3 extends over 16 amino acids. The germline V gene has CDR1 SGHRS and CDR2 YFSETQ. The CDR3 DNA follows: TGCGCCAGCAGCTTGGCGGTAGGGACAGGGGACGGTGGCTACACCTTC. As protein: CASSLAVGTGDGGYTF.

This clonotype occurred a few times. The J gene is TRBJ2-1, the V gene TRBV20-1; D not certain. CDR1 is DFQATT and CDR2 is SNEGSKA in the germline V gene (reference sequence). The CDR3 extends over 13 amino acids. Trimming pared 2 bases from V and 9 bases from J, leaving 14 bases between. The CDR3 is CSARKLSDSEQFF. The CDR3 DNA sequence: TGCAGTGCTAGAAAGCTATCGGATAGTGAGCAGTTCTTC.

This clonotype was observed a handful of times. The chain links TRBV30 to TRBJ2-7, with 8 nucleotides matching TRBD1. The CDR3 runs 14 residues. Germline V gene data show CDR1 as GTSNPN and CDR2 as SVGIG (reference sequence). J was trimmed by 4 bases and V by 1 base; bases with no gene match: 6. This CDR3 is CAWSASGQAYEQYF. Written as DNA, the CDR3 is TGTGCCTGGAGTGCCTCGGGACAGGCATACGAGCAGTACTTC.

In this sample, this clonotype turned up a few times. The genes are TRBV12-3 or TRBV12-4 and TRBJ2-1; 8 nucleotides agree with TRBD2. The CDR3 is 15 residues long. Trimming at V came to 6 bases and at J to 7 bases, leaving 11 bases not matched to a gene. The CDR3 loop is CASSLSGDTINEQFF. The CDR3 nucleotides are TGTGCCAGCAGCCTTAGCGGGGACACAATTAATGAGCAGTTCTTC.